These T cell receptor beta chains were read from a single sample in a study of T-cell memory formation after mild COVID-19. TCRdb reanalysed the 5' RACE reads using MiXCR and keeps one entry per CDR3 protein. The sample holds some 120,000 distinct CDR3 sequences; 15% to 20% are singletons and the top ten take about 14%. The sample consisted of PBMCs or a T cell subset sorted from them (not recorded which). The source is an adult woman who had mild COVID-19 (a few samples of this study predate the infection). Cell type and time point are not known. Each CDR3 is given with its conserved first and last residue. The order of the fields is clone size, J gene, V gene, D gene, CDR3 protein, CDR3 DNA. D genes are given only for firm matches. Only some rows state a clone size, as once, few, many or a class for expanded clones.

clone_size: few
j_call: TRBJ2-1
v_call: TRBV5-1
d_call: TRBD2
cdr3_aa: CASSQPSGGANEQFF
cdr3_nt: TGCGCCAGCAGCCAACCTAGCGGGGGGGCTAACGAGCAGTTCTTC

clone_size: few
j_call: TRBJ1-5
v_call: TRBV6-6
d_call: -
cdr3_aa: CASTEVGTRGLQPQHF
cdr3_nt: TGTGCCAGCACCGAAGTAGGGACACGTGGCCTTCAGCCCCAGCATTTT

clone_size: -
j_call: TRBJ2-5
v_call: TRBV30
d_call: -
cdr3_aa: CAWRGGGETQYF
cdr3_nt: TGTGCCTGGAGGGGGGGTGGAGAGACCCAGTACTTC

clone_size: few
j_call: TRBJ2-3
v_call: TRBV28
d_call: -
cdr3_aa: CASNTAPATDTQYF
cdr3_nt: TGTGCCAGCAACACAGCCCCAGCTACAGATACGCAGTATTTT

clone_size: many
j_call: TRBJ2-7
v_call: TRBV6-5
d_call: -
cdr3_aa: CASSYDTYYEQYF
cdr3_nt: TGTGCCAGCAGCTATGACACCTACTACGAGCAGTACTTC

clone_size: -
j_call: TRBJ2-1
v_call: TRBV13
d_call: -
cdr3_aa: CASSLGSLDDEQFF
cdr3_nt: TGTGCCAGCAGCTTAGGGTCGCTAGACGATGAGCAGTTCTTC

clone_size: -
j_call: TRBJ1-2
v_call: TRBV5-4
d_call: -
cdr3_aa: CASSRLNAVATF
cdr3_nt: TGTGCCAGCAGCCGACTCAATGCGGTGGCCACCTTC

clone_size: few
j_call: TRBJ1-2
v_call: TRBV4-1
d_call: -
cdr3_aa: CASSQRGKKDGYTF
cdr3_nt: TGCGCCAGCAGCCAGAGGGGAAAGAAGGATGGCTACACCTTC

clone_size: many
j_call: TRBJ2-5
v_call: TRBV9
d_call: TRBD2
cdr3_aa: CASSLTSVQETQYF
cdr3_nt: TGTGCCAGCAGCCTTACTAGCGTTCAAGAGACCCAGTACTTC

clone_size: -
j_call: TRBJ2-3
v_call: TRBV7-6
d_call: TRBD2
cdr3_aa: CASSLGAGPGDTQYF
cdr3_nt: TGTGCCAGCAGCTTAGGAGCGGGGCCGGGGGATACGCAGTATTTT